A selection of T cell receptor beta chains follows, all from one sample in a study of vaccination effects on CD4 cells after COVID-19. The assay was immunoSEQ multiplex PCR, and TCRdb's table has in-frame clones only and misses some. The profile covers roughly 40,000 clones, with roughly two thirds appearing a single time and 4% to 4.5% taken by the ten largest. These receptors lack a known antigen. Sequencing used CD4+ T cells from PBMCs cultured without peptide, obtained before COVID-19 vaccination. These receptors were collected from a human donor who received a COVID-19 vaccine. Both conserved end residues are part of each CDR3. The D gene is left open where the match is weak. The listing skips clone size in some rows; elsewhere it reads once, few, many or a size class.

CDR3 protein | CDR3 DNA | clone size | D gene | J gene | V gene
CASSLAVSPANVLTF | TGTGCCAGCAGCTTAGCGGTGTCTCCGGCCAACGTCCTGACTTTC | . | . | TRBJ2-6 | TRBV7-2
CASSTGTGYGYTF | TGTGCCAGTAGTACCGGGACAGGATATGGCTACACCTTC | few | TRBD1 | TRBJ1-2 | TRBV19
CASSFGTSDSYEQYF | TGTGCCAGCAGCTTTGGGACTAGCGACTCCTACGAGCAGTACTTC | few | TRBD2 | TRBJ2-7 | TRBV7-9
CASRARSSYNEQFF | TGTGCCAGTAGGGCCCGAAGCTCCTACAATGAGCAGTTCTTC | few | . | TRBJ2-1 | TRBV19
CASSLRYQETQYF | TGTGCCAGCAGCCTGCGGTACCAAGAGACCCAGTACTTC | . | . | TRBJ2-5 | TRBV11-3
CASNTPGGTEAFF | TGTGCCAGCAACACCCCGGGGGGGACTGAAGCTTTCTTT | few | . | TRBJ1-1 | TRBV7-9
CASSYSAGYQETQYF | TGTGCCAGCAGTTACTCGGCGGGATACCAAGAGACCCAGTACTTC | . | . | TRBJ2-5 | TRBV6-7
CASSLGPQPWGREDTEAFF | TGTGCCAGCAGCTTAGGTCCTCAACCTTGGGGCAGGGAAGACACTGAAGCTTTCTTT | . | . | TRBJ1-1 | TRBV11-2
CASRPAEMNTEAFF | TGTGCCAGCAGGCCTGCGGAAATGAACACTGAAGCTTTCTTT | . | . | TRBJ1-1 | TRBV3-1/TRBV3-2
CASSRDLGDGYTF | TGTGCCAGCAGCCGGGACTTGGGGGATGGCTACACCTTC | . | . | TRBJ1-2 | TRBV6-5
CASSAWGGATDTQYF | TGTGCCAGCAGCGCCTGGGGGGGGGCTACTGATACGCAGTATTTT | once | . | TRBJ2-3 | TRBV5-6
CASSPGTGEGSGELFF | TGCGCCAGCAGCCCAGGGACAGGGGAAGGGAGCGGGGAGCTGTTTTTT | . | TRBD1 | TRBJ2-2 | TRBV4-1
CASSLRGRPNYGYTF | TGCGCCAGCAGCTTGAGGGGCAGACCTAACTATGGCTACACCTTC | . | . | TRBJ1-2 | TRBV5-1
CASKDRAFYGYTF | TGTGCCAGCAAAGACAGGGCCTTCTATGGCTACACCTTC | once | TRBD1 | TRBJ1-2 | TRBV5-6
CASSLRPPTDTQYF | TGTGCCAGCAGCTTACGGCCGCCCACAGATACGCAGTATTTT | . | . | TRBJ2-3 | TRBV7-9
CASSQGGRGASYEQYF | TGTGCCAGCAGCCAAGGGGGACGGGGGGCCTCCTACGAGCAGTACTTC | few | . | TRBJ2-7 | TRBV4-2
CASSLNGQGTGELFF | TGTGCCAGCAGCTTGAACGGACAGGGCACCGGGGAGCTGTTTTTT | . | TRBD1 | TRBJ2-2 | TRBV5-6
CASSSRRTSGSTDTQYF | TGTGCCAGCAGCTCCCGCCGGACTAGCGGGAGCACAGATACGCAGTATTTT | . | TRBD2 | TRBJ2-3 | TRBV5-6
CASSYSFGGALDEQFF | TGTGCCAGCAGTTACTCTTTCGGGGGGGCCTTGGATGAGCAGTTCTTC | . | TRBD2 | TRBJ2-1 | TRBV6-5
CASSYTVDRVRSEQFF | TGTGCCAGCAGCTACACGGTTGACAGGGTACGCAGTGAGCAGTTCTTC | . | TRBD1 | TRBJ2-1 | TRBV7-2
CASRDRQGRYSPLHF | TGTGCCAGCAGGGACAGACAGGGACGCTACTCACCCCTCCACTTT | few | TRBD1 | TRBJ1-6 | TRBV6-5
CASSLATGRVSNQPQHF | TGTGCCAGCAGCTTAGCAACAGGGAGGGTTAGCAATCAGCCCCAGCATTTT | few | . | TRBJ1-5 | TRBV11-2
CASTDRATGELFF | TGTGCCAGCACCGACAGGGCCACCGGGGAGCTGTTTTTT | . | TRBD1 | TRBJ2-2 | TRBV16
CASSLARGGMTEAFF | TGCGCCAGCAGCTTGGCCAGGGGTGGTATGACTGAAGCTTTCTTT | . | . | TRBJ1-1 | TRBV5-1
CASSYASGITDTQYF | TGTGCCAGCAGTTACGCTAGCGGCATCACAGATACGCAGTATTTT | . | TRBD2 | TRBJ2-3 | TRBV6-2/TRBV6-3
CASSLGVRVTDTQYF | TGCGCCAGCAGCTTGGGGGTCAGGGTGACAGATACGCAGTATTTT | . | . | TRBJ2-3 | TRBV5-1
CASSQDRGTSRAWEQYF | TGTGCCAGCAGCCAAGATCGGGGGACTAGCAGAGCATGGGAGCAGTACTTC | . | TRBD2 | TRBJ2-7 | TRBV4-2
CASSPIVTDTQYF | TGTGCCAGCAGCCCTATAGTAACAGATACGCAGTATTTT | . | . | TRBJ2-3 | TRBV12-3/TRBV12-4
CASSLDAADLAYNEQFF | TGTGCCAGCAGCTTAGATGCGGCTGACCTTGCCTACAATGAGCAGTTCTTC | . | . | TRBJ2-1 | TRBV7-8
CASSHTASSGNTIYF | TGTGCCAGCAGCCACACGGCAAGCTCTGGAAACACCATATATTTT | few | . | TRBJ1-3 | TRBV3-1/TRBV3-2
CASSQGLPSYEQYF | TGTGCCAGCAGCCAGGGACTTCCCTCCTACGAGCAGTACTTC | . | . | TRBJ2-7 | TRBV5-6
CASRTSRVMNTEAFF | TGTGCCAGTAGGACATCTCGCGTTATGAACACTGAAGCTTTCTTT | . | . | TRBJ1-1 | TRBV19
CASSELRSGKETQYF | TGTGCCAGCAGTGAATTGCGGTCAGGAAAAGAGACCCAGTACTTC | . | . | TRBJ2-5 | TRBV2
CASSMAGTSSYEQYF | TGTGCCAGTAGTATGGCGGGGACTAGCTCCTACGAGCAGTACTTC | few | TRBD2 | TRBJ2-7 | TRBV19
CASSLRATSGNTIYF | TGTGCCAGCAGTCTAAGGGCCACCTCTGGAAACACCATATATTTT | . | . | TRBJ1-3 | TRBV6-5
CASSLTGLAGGTDTQYF | TGTGCCAGCAGCCTTACGGGACTAGCGGGGGGCACAGATACGCAGTATTTT | . | TRBD2 | TRBJ2-3 | TRBV7-2
CSASSGVTEAFF | TGCAGTGCTAGTTCAGGGGTAACTGAAGCTTTCTTT | few | . | TRBJ1-1 | TRBV20-1
CASSQVGFNSYGYTF | TGTGCCAGCAGCCAAGTAGGTTTCAACTCCTATGGCTACACCTTC | few | . | TRBJ1-2 | TRBV3-1/TRBV3-2
CAWNRDSNEKLFF | TGTGCCTGGAACCGGGACAGTAATGAAAAACTGTTTTTT | . | TRBD1 | TRBJ1-4 | TRBV30
CASSPGQAVYGYTF | TGTGCCAGCAGCCCGGGACAGGCAGTCTATGGCTACACCTTC | . | TRBD1 | TRBJ1-2 | TRBV7-9
CASSPYHSGANVLTF | TGTGCCAGCTCACCCTATCACTCTGGGGCCAACGTCCTGACTTTC | . | . | TRBJ2-6 | TRBV18
CASSFKDSNTGELFF | TGCGCCAGCAGCTTTAAGGACTCGAACACCGGGGAGCTGTTTTTT | . | . | TRBJ2-2 | TRBV5-1
CASSTFSSSTDTQYF | TGTGCCAGTAGTACGTTCTCTTCTAGCACAGATACGCAGTATTTT | . | . | TRBJ2-3 | TRBV19
CASSRLGNEQFF | TGCGCCAGCAGTCGGCTCGGGAATGAGCAGTTCTTC | . | . | TRBJ2-1 | TRBV10-1
CASSQEGRVTQYF | TGTGCCAGCAGCCAAGAGGGGAGGGTGACCCAGTACTTC | . | TRBD2 | TRBJ2-5 | TRBV3-1/TRBV3-2
CASSSLPGETDTQYF | TGCGCCAGCAGCTCCCTCCCCGGGGAAACAGATACGCAGTATTTT | . | . | TRBJ2-3 | TRBV5-1
CASSYSNTPSRLQLFF | TGTGCCAGCAGTTACTCGAATACCCCAAGCAGGCTTCAACTGTTTTTT | . | . | TRBJ1-4 | TRBV6-5
CASSSQAGSYNEQFF | TGTGCCAGCAGCTCTCAAGCGGGCTCCTACAATGAGCAGTTCTTC | . | . | TRBJ2-1 | TRBV7-2
CSVGDRSGNTIYF | TGCAGCGTTGGGGACAGGTCTGGAAACACCATATATTTT | . | TRBD1 | TRBJ1-3 | TRBV29-1
CASSLDGVEQYF | TGTGCCAGCAGCTTGGACGGGGTCGAGCAGTACTTC | few | . | TRBJ2-7 | TRBV5-4
CAWRSSGGTGELFF | TGTGCCTGGAGGTCTAGCGGGGGGACCGGGGAGCTGTTTTTT | once | TRBD2 | TRBJ2-2 | TRBV30
CASSPDRGGGFGYYNEQFF | TGTGCCAGCAGCCCCGATCGGGGGGGTGGTTTTGGCTACTACAATGAGCAGTTCTTC | . | TRBD2 | TRBJ2-1 | TRBV14
CASSPPSGELFF | TGTGCCAGCTCACCACCTTCGGGGGAGCTGTTTTTT | few | . | TRBJ2-2 | TRBV18
CSVDIGHTYEQYF | TGCAGCGTTGATATTGGTCACACCTACGAGCAGTACTTC | . | . | TRBJ2-7 | TRBV29-1
CASRQTGVGNQPQHF | TGTGCCAGCAGACAGACAGGGGTGGGCAATCAGCCCCAGCATTTT | . | TRBD1 | TRBJ1-5 | TRBV2
CASRSDSEGFRQPQHF | TGTGCCAGCAGGTCCGACAGTGAAGGTTTTCGTCAGCCCCAGCATTTT | medium-sized | . | TRBJ1-5 | TRBV27
CASRPMDRPPYSNQPQHF | TGTGCCAGCAGACCAATGGACAGGCCACCTTATAGCAATCAGCCCCAGCATTTT | few | TRBD1 | TRBJ1-5 | TRBV14
CASSLRTGIYMNTEAFF | TGTGCCAGCAGCCTACGAACAGGTATTTACATGAACACTGAAGCTTTCTTT | . | . | TRBJ1-1 | TRBV3-1/TRBV3-2
CASSISGVYNEQFF | TGTGCCAGCTCGATTAGCGGGGTCTACAATGAGCAGTTCTTC | . | TRBD2 | TRBJ2-1 | TRBV3-1/TRBV3-2